Below, one T cell receptor beta chain is given with its context. Antigen: not known. The data derive from a study of cytomegalovirus exposure and HLA in healthy donors. Study-wide findings and caveats: Analysis performed later showed TCR beta chains linked to HLA being more clonally expanded than equally common others. When presence/absence was analysed, sequencing depth was taken to be roughly uniform across donors. Some V segments (TRBV6-2 and TRBV6-3 among them) were excluded as indistinguishable.

The length of the CDR3 is 16 residues. The germline gives CDR1 SGHTA, CDR2 FQGNSA. With 7 bases removed from V and 1 base from J, the gap between germline ends came to 19 bases. The PCR employed 60 Vbeta primers together with 13 Jbeta primers. The method was immunoSEQ multiplex PCR; TCRdb's version includes in-frame clones alone and lacks a portion of them. The sample yields 120,000 to 150,000 clones, 65% to 80% seen once. This chain connects TRBV7-2 to TRBJ1-1; TRBD1 might be the D (5 bases). Sequenced: PBMCs. The source of this sequence is a woman aged 45-59 years in good health and CMV-seropositive. The CDR3 coding sequence is TGTGCCAGCACCCTCCTCGGGGGACGGAAGAACACTGAAGCTTTCTTT. Protein product: CASTLLGGRKNTEAFF.